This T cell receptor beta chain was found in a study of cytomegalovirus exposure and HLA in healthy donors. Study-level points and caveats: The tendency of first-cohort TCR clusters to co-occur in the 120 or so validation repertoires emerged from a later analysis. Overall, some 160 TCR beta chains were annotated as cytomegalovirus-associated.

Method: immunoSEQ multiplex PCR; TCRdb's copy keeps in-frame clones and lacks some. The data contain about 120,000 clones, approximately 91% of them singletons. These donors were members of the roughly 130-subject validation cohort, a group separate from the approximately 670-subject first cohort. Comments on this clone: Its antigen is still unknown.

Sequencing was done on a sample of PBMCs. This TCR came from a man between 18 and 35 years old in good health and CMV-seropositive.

As DNA, the CDR3 is TGTGCCAGCAGTGGACTAGCGGGGCGAGAGACCCAGTACTTC. This codes for CASSGLAGRETQYF. The J gene is TRBJ2-5, the V gene TRBV2; 11 bases map to TRBD2. This CDR3 has 14 amino acids. Germline values: CDR1 SNHLY, CDR2 FYNNEI. Unmatched junction bases numbered 2, after V lost 4 bases and J lost 4 bases. Based on the CDR3 plus reference TRBV2 and TRBJ2-5, the full variable domain is EPEVTQTPSHQVTQMGQEVILRCVPISNHLYFYWYRQILGQKVEFLVSFYNNEISEKSEIFDDQFSVERPDGSNFTLKIRSTKLEDSAMYFCASSGLAGRETQYFGPGTRLLVL.